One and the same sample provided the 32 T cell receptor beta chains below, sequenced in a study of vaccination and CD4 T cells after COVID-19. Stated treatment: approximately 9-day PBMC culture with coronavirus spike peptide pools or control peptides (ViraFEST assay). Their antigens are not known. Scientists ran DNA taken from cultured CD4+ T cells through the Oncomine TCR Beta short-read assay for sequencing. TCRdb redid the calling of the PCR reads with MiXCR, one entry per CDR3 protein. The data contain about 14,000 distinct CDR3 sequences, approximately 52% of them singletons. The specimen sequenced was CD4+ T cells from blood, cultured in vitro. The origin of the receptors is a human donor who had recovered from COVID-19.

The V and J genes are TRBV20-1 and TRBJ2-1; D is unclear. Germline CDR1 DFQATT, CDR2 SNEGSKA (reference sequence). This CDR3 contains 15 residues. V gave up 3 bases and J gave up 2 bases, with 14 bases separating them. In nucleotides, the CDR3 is TGCAGTGCTAGTGGTCAAGAGTTCGCCTACAATGAGCAGTTCTTC. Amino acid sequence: CSASGQEFAYNEQFF.

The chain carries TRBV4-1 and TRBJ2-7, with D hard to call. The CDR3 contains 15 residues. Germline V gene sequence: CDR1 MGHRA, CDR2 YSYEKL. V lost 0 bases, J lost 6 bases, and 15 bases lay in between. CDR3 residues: CASSQDNVPLAEQYF. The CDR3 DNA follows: TGCGCCAGCAGCCAAGATAACGTTCCGCTTGCCGAGCAGTACTTC.

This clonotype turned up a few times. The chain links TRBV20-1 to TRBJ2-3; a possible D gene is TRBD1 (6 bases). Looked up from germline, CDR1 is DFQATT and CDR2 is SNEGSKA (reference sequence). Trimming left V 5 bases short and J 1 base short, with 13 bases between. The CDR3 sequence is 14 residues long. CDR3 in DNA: TGCAGTGCTGAGGGGGTACCGGGCACAGATACGCAGTATTTT. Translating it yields CSAEGVPGTDTQYF.

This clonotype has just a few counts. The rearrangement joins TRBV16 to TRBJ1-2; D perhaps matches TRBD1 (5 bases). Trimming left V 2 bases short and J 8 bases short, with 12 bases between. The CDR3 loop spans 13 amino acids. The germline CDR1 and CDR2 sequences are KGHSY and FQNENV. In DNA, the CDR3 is TGTGCCAGCAGCCAACCGCGGGACCACGGCTACACCTTC. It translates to CASSQPRDHGYTF.

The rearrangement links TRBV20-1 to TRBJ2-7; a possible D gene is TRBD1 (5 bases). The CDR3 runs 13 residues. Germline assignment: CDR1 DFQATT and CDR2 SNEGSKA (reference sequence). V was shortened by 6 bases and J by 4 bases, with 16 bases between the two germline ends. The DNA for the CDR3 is TGCAGTGCCGTAAGGGGAATCCAGTACGAGCAGTACTTC. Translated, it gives CSAVRGIQYEQYF.

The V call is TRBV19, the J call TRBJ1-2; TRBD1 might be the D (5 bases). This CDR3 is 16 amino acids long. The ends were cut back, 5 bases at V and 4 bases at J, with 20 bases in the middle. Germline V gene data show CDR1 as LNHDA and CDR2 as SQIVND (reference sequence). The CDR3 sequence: CASSHPQGFKGYGYTF. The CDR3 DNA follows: TGTGCCAGTAGTCACCCGCAGGGATTTAAGGGCTATGGCTACACCTTC.

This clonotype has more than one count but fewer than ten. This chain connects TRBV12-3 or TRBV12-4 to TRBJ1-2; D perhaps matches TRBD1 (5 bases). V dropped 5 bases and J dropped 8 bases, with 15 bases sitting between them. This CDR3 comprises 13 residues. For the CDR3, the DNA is TGTGCCAGCAGTGGAGGGAGGGGCTTAGGCTACACCTTC. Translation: CASSGGRGLGYTF.

The CDR3 bases are TGCAGTGCTAGTCGACAGGGGAACACTGAAGCTTTCTTT. Its translation: CSASRQGNTEAFF. V usage is TRBV20-1 and J usage is TRBJ1-1; 7 nucleotides line up with TRBD1. The CDR3 covers 13 residues. Germline CDR1 reads DFQATT; CDR2 reads SNEGSKA (reference sequence). Trimming took 3 bases from V and 1 from J; bases not matched to a gene: 2.

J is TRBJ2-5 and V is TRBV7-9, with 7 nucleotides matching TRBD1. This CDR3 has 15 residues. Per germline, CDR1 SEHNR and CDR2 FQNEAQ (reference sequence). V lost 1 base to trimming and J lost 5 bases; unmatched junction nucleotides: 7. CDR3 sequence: CASSLGGTVYETQYF. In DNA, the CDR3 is TGTGCCAGCAGCTTAGGGGGGACAGTTTACGAGACCCAGTACTTC.

CDR3 region: CASSNGSPLHF. CDR3 bases: TGTGCCAGCAGCAACGGGTCACCCCTCCACTTT. V gene TRBV6-1 combines with J gene TRBJ1-6; D not certain. In germline, CDR1 is MNHNS, CDR2 SASEGT. CDR3 length equals 11 residues. Trimming removed 6 bases at V and 10 bases at J, with 7 bases between.

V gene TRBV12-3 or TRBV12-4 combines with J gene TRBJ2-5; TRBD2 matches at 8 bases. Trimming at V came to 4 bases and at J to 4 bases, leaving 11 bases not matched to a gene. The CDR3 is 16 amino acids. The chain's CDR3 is CASSSGRGGGIETQYF. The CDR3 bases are TGTGCCAGCAGTTCCGGTCGGGGGGGAGGCATAGAGACCCAGTACTTC.

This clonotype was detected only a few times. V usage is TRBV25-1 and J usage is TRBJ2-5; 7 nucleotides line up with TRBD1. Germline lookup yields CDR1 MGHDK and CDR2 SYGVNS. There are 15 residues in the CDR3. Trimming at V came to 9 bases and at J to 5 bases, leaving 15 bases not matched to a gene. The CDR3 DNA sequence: TGTGCCAGTGGGGACAGCGAAGTTTTTATGGAGACCCAGTACTTC. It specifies CASGDSEVFMETQYF.

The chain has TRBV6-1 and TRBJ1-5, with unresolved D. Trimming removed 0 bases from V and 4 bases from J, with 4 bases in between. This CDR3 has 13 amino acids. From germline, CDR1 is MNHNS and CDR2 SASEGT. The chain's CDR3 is CASSEARNQPQHF. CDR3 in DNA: TGTGCCAGCAGTGAAGCACGGAATCAGCCCCAGCATTTT.

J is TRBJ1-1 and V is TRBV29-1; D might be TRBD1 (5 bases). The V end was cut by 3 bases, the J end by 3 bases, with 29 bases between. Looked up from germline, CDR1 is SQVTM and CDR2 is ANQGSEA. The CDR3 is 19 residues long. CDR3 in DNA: TGCAGCGTTGATAGGACTCAGGGAGTAAGGGAAATCCCGGACACTGAAGCTTTCTTT. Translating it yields CSVDRTQGVREIPDTEAFF.

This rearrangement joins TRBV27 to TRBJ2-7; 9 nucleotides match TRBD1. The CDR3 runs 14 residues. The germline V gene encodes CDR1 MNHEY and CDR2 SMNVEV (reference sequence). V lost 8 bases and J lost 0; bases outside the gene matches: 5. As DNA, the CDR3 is TGTGCCAGCTACAGGGGGCCCGGCTCCTACGAGCAGTACTTC. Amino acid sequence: CASYRGPGSYEQYF.

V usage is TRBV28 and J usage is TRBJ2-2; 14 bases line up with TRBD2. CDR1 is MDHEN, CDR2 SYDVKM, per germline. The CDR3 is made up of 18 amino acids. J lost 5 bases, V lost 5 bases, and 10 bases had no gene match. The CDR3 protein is CASSPRLAGGSRTGELFF. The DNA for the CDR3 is TGTGCCAGCAGTCCCCGACTAGCGGGAGGGTCGCGGACCGGGGAGCTGTTTTTT.

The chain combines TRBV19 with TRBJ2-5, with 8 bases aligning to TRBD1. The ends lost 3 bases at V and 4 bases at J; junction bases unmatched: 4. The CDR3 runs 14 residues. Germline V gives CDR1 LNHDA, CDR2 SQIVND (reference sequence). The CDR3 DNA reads TGTGCCAGTAGTATGAGTGACAGGGGAGAGACCCAGTACTTC. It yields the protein CASSMSDRGETQYF.

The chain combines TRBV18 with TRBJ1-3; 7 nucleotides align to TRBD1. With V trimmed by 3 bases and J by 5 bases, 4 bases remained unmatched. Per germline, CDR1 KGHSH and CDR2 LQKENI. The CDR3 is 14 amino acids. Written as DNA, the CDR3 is TGTGCCAGCTCACCTGGGACAGAACGAAACACCATATATTTT. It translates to CASSPGTERNTIYF.

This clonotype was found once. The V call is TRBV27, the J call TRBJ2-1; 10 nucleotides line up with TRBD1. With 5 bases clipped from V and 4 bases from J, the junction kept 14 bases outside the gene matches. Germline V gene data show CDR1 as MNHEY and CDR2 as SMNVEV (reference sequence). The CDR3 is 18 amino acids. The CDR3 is CASSTRQGASVGYNEQFF. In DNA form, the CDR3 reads TGTGCCAGCAGTACTCGACAGGGGGCGTCAGTAGGGTACAATGAGCAGTTCTTC.

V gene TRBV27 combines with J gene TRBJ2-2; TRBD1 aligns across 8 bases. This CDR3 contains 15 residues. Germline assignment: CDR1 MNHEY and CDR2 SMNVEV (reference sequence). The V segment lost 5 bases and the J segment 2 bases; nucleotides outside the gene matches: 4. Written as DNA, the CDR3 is TGTGCCAGCAGTCGGGGACAGGTTAACACCGGGGAGCTGTTTTTT. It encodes CASSRGQVNTGELFF.

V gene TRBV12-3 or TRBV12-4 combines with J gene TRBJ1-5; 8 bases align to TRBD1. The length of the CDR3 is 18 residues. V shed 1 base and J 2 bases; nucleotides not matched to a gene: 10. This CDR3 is CASSLGDRIRYGNQPQHF. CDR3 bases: TGTGCCAGCAGTTTAGGGGACAGGATCCGCTACGGCAATCAGCCCCAGCATTTT.

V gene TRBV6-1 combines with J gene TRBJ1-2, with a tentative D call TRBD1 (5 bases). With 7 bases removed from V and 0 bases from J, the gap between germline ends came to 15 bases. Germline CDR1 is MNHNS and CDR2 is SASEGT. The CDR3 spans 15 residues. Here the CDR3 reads CASKPTDLTNYGYTF. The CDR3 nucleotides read TGTGCCAGCAAGCCGACAGACCTAACTAACTATGGCTACACCTTC.

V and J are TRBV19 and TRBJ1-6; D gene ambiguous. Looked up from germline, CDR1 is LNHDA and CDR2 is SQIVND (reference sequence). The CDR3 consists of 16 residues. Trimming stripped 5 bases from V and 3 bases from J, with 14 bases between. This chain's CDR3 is CASSSLTRIYNSPLHF. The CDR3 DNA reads TGTGCCAGTAGTTCTCTAACAAGGATCTATAATTCACCCCTCCACTTT.

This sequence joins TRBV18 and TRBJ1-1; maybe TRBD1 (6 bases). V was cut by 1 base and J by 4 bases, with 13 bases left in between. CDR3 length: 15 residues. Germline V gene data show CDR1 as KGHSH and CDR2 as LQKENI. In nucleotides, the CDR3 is TGTGCCAGCTCACCACAGTCCAGGGGCCTCACTGAAGCTTTCTTT. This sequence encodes CASSPQSRGLTEAFF.

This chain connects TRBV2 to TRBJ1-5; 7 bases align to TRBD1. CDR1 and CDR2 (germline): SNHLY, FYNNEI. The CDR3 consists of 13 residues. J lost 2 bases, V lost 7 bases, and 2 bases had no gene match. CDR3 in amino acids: CASNGQGNQPQHF. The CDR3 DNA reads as TGTGCCAGCAACGGACAGGGCAATCAGCCCCAGCATTTT.

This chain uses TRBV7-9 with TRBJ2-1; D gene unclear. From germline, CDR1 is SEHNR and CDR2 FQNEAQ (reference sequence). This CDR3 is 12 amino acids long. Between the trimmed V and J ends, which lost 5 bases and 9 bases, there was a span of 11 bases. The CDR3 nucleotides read TGTGCCAGCAGCCAAGATATACTTGAGCAGTTCTTC. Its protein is CASSQDILEQFF.

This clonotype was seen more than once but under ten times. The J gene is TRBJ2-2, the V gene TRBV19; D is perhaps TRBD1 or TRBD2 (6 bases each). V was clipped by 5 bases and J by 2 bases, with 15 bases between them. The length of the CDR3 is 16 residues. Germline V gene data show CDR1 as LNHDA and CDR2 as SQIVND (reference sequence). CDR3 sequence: CASSLQGGGNTGELFF. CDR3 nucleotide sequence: TGTGCCAGTAGTTTACAGGGAGGAGGTAACACCGGGGAGCTGTTTTTT. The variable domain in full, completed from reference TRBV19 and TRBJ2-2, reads DGGITQSPKYLFRKEGQNVTLSCEQNLNHDAMYWYRQDPGQGLRLIYYSQIVNDFQKGDIAEGYSVSREKKESFPLTVTSAQKNPTAFYLCASSLQGGGNTGELFFGEGSRLTVL.

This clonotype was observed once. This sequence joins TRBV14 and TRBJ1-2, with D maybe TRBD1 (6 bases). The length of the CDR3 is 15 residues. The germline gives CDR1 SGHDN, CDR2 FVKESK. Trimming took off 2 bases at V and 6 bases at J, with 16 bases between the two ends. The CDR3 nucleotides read TGTGCCAGCAGCCAATCCAACAGGGTTCGGCATGGCTACACCTTC. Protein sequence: CASSQSNRVRHGYTF. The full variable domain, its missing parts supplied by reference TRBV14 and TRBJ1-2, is EAGVTQFPSHSVIEKGQTVTLRCDPISGHDNLYWYRRVMGKEIKFLLHFVKESKQDESGMPNNRFLAERTGGTYSTLKVQPAELEDSGVYFCASSQSNRVRHGYTFGSGTRLTVV.

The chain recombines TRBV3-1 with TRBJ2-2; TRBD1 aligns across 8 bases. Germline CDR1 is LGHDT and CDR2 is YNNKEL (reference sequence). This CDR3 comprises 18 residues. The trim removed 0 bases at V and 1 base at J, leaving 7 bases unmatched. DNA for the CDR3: TGTGCCAGCAGCCAAGAGGTGCTGGGGACAGGGAACACCGGGGAGCTGTTTTTT. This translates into CASSQEVLGTGNTGELFF.

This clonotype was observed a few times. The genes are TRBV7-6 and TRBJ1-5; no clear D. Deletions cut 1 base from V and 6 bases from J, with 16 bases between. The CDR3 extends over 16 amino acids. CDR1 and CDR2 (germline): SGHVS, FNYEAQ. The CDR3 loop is CASSLGPARAVQPQHF. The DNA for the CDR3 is TGTGCCAGCAGCTTAGGACCAGCACGGGCGGTTCAGCCCCAGCATTTT.

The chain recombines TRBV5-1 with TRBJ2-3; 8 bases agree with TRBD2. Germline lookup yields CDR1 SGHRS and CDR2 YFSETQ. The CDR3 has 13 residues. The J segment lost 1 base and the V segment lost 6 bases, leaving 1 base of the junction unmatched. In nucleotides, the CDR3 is TGCGCCAGCAACGGGGGGGGCACAGATACGCAGTATTTT. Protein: CASNGGGTDTQYF.

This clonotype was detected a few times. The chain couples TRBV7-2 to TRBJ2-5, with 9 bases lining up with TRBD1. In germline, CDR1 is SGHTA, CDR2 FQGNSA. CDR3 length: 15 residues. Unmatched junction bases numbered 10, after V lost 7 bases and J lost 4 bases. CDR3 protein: CASTSSTGGVETQYF. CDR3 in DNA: TGTGCCAGCACTTCGAGCACAGGGGGCGTAGAGACCCAGTACTTC.